The clone carrying this TCR beta chain was seen more than once but under ten times. The sample belongs to a study of blood T cells in healthy people across ages. Primers used in a second PCR of about 6 to 11 cycles were a sample-barcoded 5' primer and a J-beta primer mix. A single record per CDR3 protein comes from TCRdb applying MiXCR to the 5' RACE reads. The table includes about 780,000 distinct CDR3 sequences, about 47% detected once. Germline-derived CDR1 and CDR2 are SGHVS and FNYEAQ. The V gene end was trimmed by 1 base and the J gene end by 4 bases; junction bases not matched to a gene: 5. The CDR3 totals 16 residues.

The source is a man at least 80 years old in good health. Specimen: blood. The chain carries TRBV7-6 and TRBJ2-3; 10 bases align to TRBD2. The CDR3 spells CASSLGSSGRADTQYF. The CDR3 region has the DNA TGTGCCAGCAGCTTAGGCTCTAGCGGGAGAGCAGATACGCAGTATTTT.